This T cell receptor beta chain emerged from a study of kidney transplant recipient with SARS-CoV-2 infection. Germline V CDR1 and CDR2: DFQATT, SNEGSKA (reference sequence). Trimming cost V 4 bases and J 6 bases; bases outside gene matches: 11. The CDR3 length is 15 residues. This clonotype was found many times. TCRdb processed the reads anew with MiXCR; each CDR3 protein has one entry. The sample records roughly 230,000 distinct CDR3 sequences, 25% to 30% being singletons. Sequencing used a blood sample, obtained at baseline and on day 111 from a kidney transplant recipient. This receptor was identified in a male patient younger than 45 who had COVID-19 and was a kidney transplant recipient. Part of the T cell pool may stem from the graft donor. The chain has TRBV20-1 and TRBJ2-7, with 11 bases identical to TRBD2. CDR3 bases: TGCAGTGCTACTGCCGGGACTAGCGGCTTCGGCGAGCAGTACTTC. It yields the protein CSATAGTSGFGEQYF.